Below are 24 T cell receptor beta chains sequenced from a single sample in a study of tumor-infiltrating lymphocytes in primary liver carcinoma. Co-extracting RNA and DNA was done with roughly 17-32 mg of unsorted bulk tissue as input. Priming with a constant-region primer yielded TCR beta cDNA from approximately 500 ng total RNA. Generation of the TCR beta libraries relied on three nested multiplex PCR rounds using slightly modified ARM-PCR. Running 9 to 11 cycles apiece, the first two PCR rounds relied on TRBV1-TRBV30 forward primers together with a C-beta reverse primer. A single record per CDR3 protein comes from TCRdb applying MiXCR to the multiplex PCR reads. The data show 95,000 to 100,000 distinct CDR3 sequences, under 70% seen once. Sequences were obtained from liver tumor tissue from sampling region 2. Subset reported: tumor region T2, inferior pole. The receptors shown here come from a woman aged 60-75 years with primary liver carcinoma and hepatitis B virus infection.

This clonotype was counted once. V and J are TRBV7-9 and TRBJ2-1; TRBD2 might be the D (5 bases). V was pared by 1 base and J by 0 bases, with 13 bases between. Germline V lookup: CDR1 SEHNR, CDR2 FQNEAQ (reference sequence). The CDR3 covers 17 residues. The CDR3 nucleotides read TGTGCCAGCAGCTTAGGCTCCAGCGGAACCTCCTACAATGAGCAGTTCTTC. Translated, it gives CASSLGSSGTSYNEQFF.

The chain employs TRBV5-1 and TRBJ2-7, with TRBD2 as a possible D gene (6 bases). CDR1 SGHRS and CDR2 YFSETQ come from the germline V gene. This CDR3 is 16 amino acids long. V was shortened by 1 base and J by 4 bases, with 18 bases between the two germline ends. CDR3 loop: CASSLNTGTLSYEQYF. The CDR3, as DNA: TGCGCCAGCAGCTTGAATACCGGGACTCTTTCATACGAGCAGTACTTC.

This clonotype was found many times. This chain uses TRBV6-1 with TRBJ2-7, with 10 bases fitting TRBD1. CDR1 is MNHNS, CDR2 SASEGT, per germline. J was trimmed by 4 bases and V by 4 bases; bases with no gene match: 10. The CDR3 covers 16 residues. DNA of the CDR3: TGTGCCAGCAGTGGCCAAGACAGGGGGCTGCGTTACGAGCAGTACTTC. Protein: CASSGQDRGLRYEQYF.

This clonotype came up a few times. A much larger clone differs from this one at a single base, so this may be a read error. The genes are TRBV6-5 and TRBJ2-7, with TRBD2 matching 8 bases. The V gene's germline CDR1 is MNHEY and CDR2 SVGAGI. CDR3 length: 16 residues. The CDR3 DNA follows: TGTGTCAGCAGTTACCAACCGGTAGCGGGACCCTACGAGCAGTACTTC. Translating gives CVSSYQPVAGPYEQYF.

This clonotype was seen a handful of times. The chain has TRBV11-1 and TRBJ2-1; D is uncertain. Germline V gives CDR1 SGHAT, CDR2 FQDESV (reference sequence). V dropped 5 bases and J dropped 1 base, with 9 bases sitting between them. This CDR3 has 14 amino acids. Here the CDR3 reads CASSPGQSYNEQFF. The CDR3 nucleotides read TGTGCCAGCAGCCCCGGGCAGTCCTACAATGAGCAGTTCTTC. The full variable domain, its missing parts supplied by reference TRBV11-1 and TRBJ2-1, is EAEVAQSPRYKITEKSQAVAFWCDPISGHATLYWYRQILGQGPELLVQFQDESVVDDSQLPKDRFSAERLKGVDSTLKIQPAELGDSAMYLCASSPGQSYNEQFFGPGTRLTVL.

This clonotype showed up many times. The gene calls are TRBV6-2 or TRBV6-3 and TRBJ2-1, with 9 bases fitting TRBD1. CDR3 length: 14 residues. Germline V gene lookup returns CDR1 MNHEY and CDR2 SVGEGT. The V gene end was trimmed by 5 bases and the J gene end by 6 bases; junction bases not matched to a gene: 5. The CDR3 DNA is TGTGCCAGCAGTCGCGGGACAGGGTTCAATGAGCAGTTCTTC. It specifies CASSRGTGFNEQFF.

The table lists this clonotype with a count of one. The chain carries TRBV19 and TRBJ2-5, with D possibly being TRBD2 (5 bases). CDR1 is LNHDA and CDR2 is SQIVND in the germline V gene (reference sequence). The ends were cut back, 3 bases at V and 4 bases at J, with 12 bases in the middle. The CDR3 extends over 14 amino acids. The CDR3 DNA sequence: TGTGCCAGTAGTATTGGTGGAGGATCAGAGACCCAGTACTTC. It encodes CASSIGGGSETQYF.

Of note for this clonotype: The missing conserved phenylalanine or tryptophan at the end of this CDR3 makes a read error likely. V usage is TRBV11-2 and J usage is TRBJ2-3; D may be TRBD2 (6 bases). V lost 5 bases to trimming and J lost 7 bases, with 13 bases between them. The CDR3 covers 13 residues. The germline V gene encodes CDR1 SGHAT and CDR2 FQNNGV. This chain's CDR3 is CASSMLRGNTQYL. As DNA, the CDR3 is TGTGCCAGCAGCATGCTACGGGGGAATACGCAGTATTTA.

Notes on this clonotype: Sequence at one end of the junction differs from germline and may be a read error. The chain has TRBV10-2 and TRBJ2-7; 13 bases map to TRBD2. Germline V lookup: CDR1 WSHSY, CDR2 SAAADI. CDR3 size: 16 residues. CDR3 residues: CASGERLGLAGSDQYF. The CDR3 DNA sequence: TGCGCCAGCGGTGAGCGGTTGGGACTAGCGGGATCCGATCAGTATTTC.

The sample holds a few counts of this clonotype. The junction departs from germline at one end; a sequencing error may be responsible. The chain links TRBV12-3 or TRBV12-4 to TRBJ1-1, with D maybe TRBD1 (5 bases). The CDR3 contains 15 residues. Written as DNA, the CDR3 is TGTGCCAGCCGTATGGGGACGGAGAGGAGCACTGAAGCTTTCTTC. Amino acids: CASRMGTERSTEAFF.

The V call is TRBV5-6, the J call TRBJ2-1, with 9 bases that match TRBD2. Germline V gene data show CDR1 as SGHDT and CDR2 as YYEEEE. CDR3 length: 14 residues. The junction had 8 bases not matched to a gene; V was cut back by 3 bases and J by 10 bases. The CDR3 nucleotides read TGTGCCAGCAGCTGCAAGACTAGCGGCCCAGAGCAGTTCTTC. Translated, it gives CASSCKTSGPEQFF.

Turning to this clonotype: Relative to the germline gene, one junction end is altered; a read error may explain this. The genes are TRBV5-1 and TRBJ2-1; tentative D call: TRBD2 (5 bases). The CDR3 has 15 amino acids. Per the germline V gene, CDR1 is SGHRS and CDR2 is YFSETQ. CDR3 in DNA: TGCACCAGCAGCCCCTTATTGGACTCCCCCAGTGAGCAGTTCTTC. This gives the protein CTSSPLLDSPSEQFF.

This clonotype was seen at least ten times. The gene calls are TRBV30 and TRBJ2-4; 8 nucleotides match TRBD1. This CDR3 region has 14 residues. The germline gives CDR1 GTSNPN, CDR2 SVGIG (reference sequence). V trimming: 3 bases; J trimming: 5 bases; junction bases outside the gene matches: 6. CDR3: CAWRKVTGENIQYF. CDR3 bases: TGTGCCTGGAGGAAAGTGACAGGGGAAAACATTCAGTACTTC.

J is TRBJ2-6 and V is TRBV2, with 7 bases fitting TRBD1. With V trimmed by 6 bases and J by 0 bases, 5 bases remained unmatched. CDR3 length equals 16 residues. Germline values: CDR1 SNHLY, CDR2 FYNNEI. CDR3 loop: CASSASGGSGANVLTF. The CDR3 DNA reads as TGTGCCAGCAGCGCCTCAGGGGGCTCTGGGGCCAACGTCCTGACTTTC.

In regard to this clonotype: The final CDR3 position lacks the conserved phenylalanine or tryptophan, pointing to a likely read error. No DNA is shown, since the ends of the CDR3 on it are uncertain; the CDR3 is the one TCRdb lists. V gene TRBV11-2 combines with J gene TRBJ2-3; the listed D gene, TRBD2, was not tested against the DNA. The CDR3 has 17 residues if both end residues are counted. Germline V lookup: CDR1 SGHAT, CDR2 FQNNGV. The CDR3 spells CASSLGGLTYKSDTHYL.

Remarks on this clonotype: The junction departs from germline at one end; a sequencing error may be responsible. The rearrangement joins TRBV28 to TRBJ2-4, with 7 bases aligning to TRBD2. Germline CDR1 is MDHEN and CDR2 is SYDVKM. The CDR3 has 16 residues. The CDR3 DNA sequence: TGTGTCAGCAGCGAGTCTAGCGGAAGAGCCAAAAACATTCAGTACTTC. This translates into CVSSESSGRAKNIQYF. Full variable domain (remainder filled in from reference TRBV28 and TRBJ2-4): DVKVTQSSRYLVKRTGEKVFLECVQDMDHENMFWYRQDPGLGLRLIYFSYDVKMKEKGDIPEGYSVSREKKERFSLILESASTNQTSMYLCVSSESSGRAKNIQYFGAGTRLSVL.

At least ten counts were recorded for this clonotype. CDR3 DNA sequence: TGTGCCAGCACTCTTGCTGGGGCCAACGTCCTGACTTTC. This encodes CASTLAGANVLTF. The chain recombines TRBV27 with TRBJ2-6; D unclear. Germline V CDR1 and CDR2: MNHEY, SMNVEV (reference sequence). The CDR3 spans 13 residues. V lost 7 bases and J 2 bases, leaving 6 bases between the germline ends.

Concerning this clonotype itself: A single base separates this from a much larger clone, so it may be a read error. This chain links TRBV7-9 with TRBJ2-5; no definite D call. V shed 5 bases and J shed 4 bases, with 11 bases lying between them. There are 13 residues in the CDR3. Germline-derived CDR1 and CDR2 are SEHNR and FQNEAQ (reference sequence). Here the CDR3 DNA reads TGTGCCAGCAGCCTTTCCAGTTCAGAGACCCAGTACTTC. Translation: CASSLSSSETQYF.

Points on this clonotype: The junction does not match germline at one end; this may be a read error. This chain links TRBV29-1 with TRBJ2-1; D not resolved. From germline, CDR1 is SQVTM and CDR2 ANQGSEA. The CDR3 runs 13 residues. CDR3 amino acids: CSVVEPTRNEQFF. The DNA for the CDR3 is TGCAGTGTTGTAGAACCAACACGGAATGAACAGTTCTTC.

The table lists this clonotype with a few counts. The germline gene is not matched at one end of the junction; a read error may be the cause. This chain connects TRBV11-2 to TRBJ2-2, with TRBD2 matching 7 bases. Germline CDR1 and CDR2: SGHAT and FQNNGV. The CDR3 is 15 residues long. CDR3 nucleotide sequence: TGTGCCAGCAGCTTAGGGCTAGCGGAACCCGGGGAGCTGCTTTTT. Amino acids: CASSLGLAEPGELLF.

Comment on this clonotype: Germline is not matched at one junction end, which may reflect a read error. V usage is TRBV6-2 or TRBV6-3 and J usage is TRBJ2-3; TRBD2 is a possible D gene (6 bases). The length of the CDR3 is 14 residues. CDR1 and CDR2 from the germline V gene are MNHEY and SVGEGT. The CDR3: CASIPLASTNTQYF. In DNA form, the CDR3 reads TGTGCCAGCATACCCCTAGCGAGCACAAATACGCAGTATTTT.

V gene TRBV29-1 combines with J gene TRBJ2-1, with D perhaps TRBD1 (5 bases). Germline-derived CDR1 and CDR2 are SQVTM and ANQGSEA. The CDR3 is made up of 16 amino acids. V was cut by 7 bases and J by 8 bases, with 27 bases left in between. CDR3 loop: CSGENFGQGRGDEQFF. CDR3 nucleotide sequence: TGCAGCGGCGAAAACTTTGGGCAGGGAAGGGGCGATGAGCAGTTCTTC.

Concerning this clonotype itself: The CDR3 does not end in the conserved phenylalanine or tryptophan, so this is likely a read error. This sequence joins TRBV7-8 and TRBJ2-1; D not certain. This CDR3 has 15 amino acids. Germline V lookup: CDR1 SGHVS, CDR2 FQNEAQ. In DNA, the CDR3 is TGCGCCAGCAGCCCCCAGCCTGGCTCCTACAATGAGCAGTTCTTA. Encoded protein: CASSPQPGSYNEQFL.

Worth noting for this clonotype: A much more abundant neighbour one base away suggests this may be a read error. The V and J genes are TRBV6-6 and TRBJ2-1; D unclear. V was pared by 8 bases and J by 0 bases, with 11 bases between. CDR3 size: 14 residues. The germline CDR1 and CDR2 sequences are MNHNY and SVGAGI (reference sequence). The CDR3 is CASCRALSYNEQFF. In DNA form, the CDR3 reads TGTGCCAGCTGTCGGGCCCTCTCCTACAATGAGCAGTTCTTC.